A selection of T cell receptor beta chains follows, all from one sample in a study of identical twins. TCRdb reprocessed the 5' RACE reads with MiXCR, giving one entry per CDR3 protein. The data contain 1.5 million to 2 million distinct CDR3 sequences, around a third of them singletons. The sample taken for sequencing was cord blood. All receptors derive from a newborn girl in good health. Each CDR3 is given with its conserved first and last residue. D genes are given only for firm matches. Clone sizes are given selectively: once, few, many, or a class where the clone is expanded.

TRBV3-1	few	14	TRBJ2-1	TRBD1	TGTGCCAGCAGCTATCGACAGGGAAGCGAGACCCAGTTCTTC	CASSYRQGSETQFF
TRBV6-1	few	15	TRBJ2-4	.	TGTGCCAGCAGTGAACCAGGGAGGGCCAAAAACATTCAGTACTTC	CASSEPGRAKNIQYF
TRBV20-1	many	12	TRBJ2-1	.	TGCAGTGCTAGAGGGAGTTACAATGAGCAGTTCTTC	CSARGSYNEQFF
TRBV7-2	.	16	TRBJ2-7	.	TGTGCCAGCAGCTCCCAGGTAAGGGACCCAATCAATGAGCAGTACTTC	CASSSQVRDPINEQYF
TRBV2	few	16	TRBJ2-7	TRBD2	TGTGCCAGCATTCGGAACCCGGGACTAGCGGCCTACGAGCAGTACTTC	CASIRNPGLAAYEQYF
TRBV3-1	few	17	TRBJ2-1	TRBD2	TGTGCCAGCAGCCACCCTCGGACTAGGAGCTCCTACAATGAGCAGTTCTTC	CASSHPRTRSSYNEQFF
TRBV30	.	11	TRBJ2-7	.	TGTGCCTGGAGTGTGGCAGGGCAGCAGTACTTC	CAWSVAGQQYF
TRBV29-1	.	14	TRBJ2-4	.	TGCAGCCCCATGCCGGGGCTAGCCAAAAACGTTCAGTACTTC	CSPMPGLAKNVQYF
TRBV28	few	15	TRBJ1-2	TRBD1	TGTGCCAGCAGTTTATGGGGACAGACTAACTATGGCTACACCTTC	CASSLWGQTNYGYTF
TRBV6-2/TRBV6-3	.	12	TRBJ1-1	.	TGTGCCACCGGATGGGGCAGCACTGAAGCTTTCTTT	CATGWGSTEAFF
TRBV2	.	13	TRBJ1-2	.	TGTGCCAGCAGGTCCGCAGGCCTCTATGGCTACACCTTC	CASRSAGLYGYTF
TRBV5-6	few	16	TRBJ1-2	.	TGTGCCAGCAGCTCGCTGAAGACAGGTACTAACTATGGCTACACCTTC	CASSSLKTGTNYGYTF
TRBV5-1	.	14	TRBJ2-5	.	TGCGCCAGCAGCCTTTTACCTTGGAAAGAGACCCAGTACTTC	CASSLLPWKETQYF
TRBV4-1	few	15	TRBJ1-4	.	TGCGCCAGCAGCCAAGTGCAGGGGAAAGGGGAAAAACTGTTTTTT	CASSQVQGKGEKLFF
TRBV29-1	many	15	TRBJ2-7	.	TGCAGCGTTGTCGCTCGGGGGCTCCTCTCCTACGAGCAGTACTTC	CSVVARGLLSYEQYF
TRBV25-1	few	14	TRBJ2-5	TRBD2	TGTGCCAGCAGTTCTAGCGGGGGGACCGAGACCCAGTACTTC	CASSSSGGTETQYF
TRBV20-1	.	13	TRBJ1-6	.	TGCAGTGCCACACGTGGGGGGAATTCACCCCTCCACTTT	CSATRGGNSPLHF
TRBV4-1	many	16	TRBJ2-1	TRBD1	TGCGCCAGCAGCCAAAGGACAGGGAGCTCCTACAATGAGCAGTTCTTC	CASSQRTGSSYNEQFF
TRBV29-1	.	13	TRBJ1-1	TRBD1	TGCAGCGTTGACAGGGGACAGGGAGGTGAAGCTTTCTTT	CSVDRGQGGEAFF
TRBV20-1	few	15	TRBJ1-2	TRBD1	TGCAGTGCTAGATCCGACGGACAGGATGACTATGGCTACACCTTC	CSARSDGQDDYGYTF
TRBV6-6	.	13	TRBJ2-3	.	TGTTCCAGCAGTTATGCTGGGGCAGGGACGCAGTATTTT	CSSSYAGAGTQYF
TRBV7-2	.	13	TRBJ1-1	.	TGTGTCAGCAGCTCACACAGGGACACTGAAGCTTTCTTT	CVSSSHRDTEAFF